The entry below gives a single T cell receptor beta chain sequence along with its context. Its antigen is as yet unknown. The sample belongs to a study of response to subunit inactivated influenza vaccine. Using its own MiXCR run on the RT-PCR reads, TCRdb lists one record per CDR3 protein. The repertoire consists of about 620,000 distinct CDR3 sequences, with approximately 12% occurring once and the leading ten covering 10% to 13%. V lost 5 bases and J 8 bases, leaving 16 bases between the germline ends. The length of the CDR3 is 15 residues. Germline V CDR1 and CDR2: MNHNS, SASEGT. Overall study results and limits: Authors suggested that a seasonal influenza vaccination recruits few new T cells each time.

The clonotype comes from a man aged 45-65 years who received an inactivated influenza vaccine. This material consisted of PBMCs from blood, taken on the day of vaccination. The chain is built from TRBV6-1 and TRBJ1-6; D possibly corresponds to TRBD1 (5 bases). The CDR3 DNA reads TGTGCCAGCAGTCCCCTGACAGCGGCAGATTCACCCCTCCACTTT. Translation gives CASSPLTAADSPLHF.